These 12 T cell receptor beta chains were sequenced from one sample in a study of low-dose radiotherapy and immunotherapy resistance in tumors. The time point denotes: after trial treatment. Treatment described: LDRT plus nivolumab, ipilimumab, low-dose cyclophosphamide and aspirin (RACIN trial). First-strand cDNA relied on TRAV- and TRBV-specific primers spanning alpha and beta chains. TCRs were put through approximately 20 PCR cycles of amplification with Phusion. A constant-region primer and the V-primer adapter served as the primer pair. One entry per CDR3 protein, called by TCRdb with MiXCR from the reads. The repertoire holds more than 70,000 distinct CDR3 sequences, more than 20% seen once, with around 13% in the top ten. The specimen was PBMCs, collected after low-dose radiotherapy plus immunotherapy. The receptors were gathered from a female donor with ovarian cancer.

This clonotype occurred many times. This rearrangement joins TRBV5-1 to TRBJ2-5, with D unclear. With 3 bases removed from V and 2 bases from J, the gap between germline ends came to 14 bases. The germline CDR1 and CDR2 sequences are SGHRS and YFSETQ. The CDR3 runs to 15 residues. CDR3 in amino acids: CASSYDTSIQETQYF. CDR3 in DNA: TGCGCCAGCAGCTACGACACCTCGATACAAGAGACCCAGTACTTC. Full variable domain (rest looked up from reference TRBV5-1 and TRBJ2-5): KAGVTQTPRYLIKTRGQQVTLSCSPISGHRSVSWYQQTPGQGLQFLFEYFSETQRNKGNFPGRFSGRQFSNSRSEMNVSTLELGDSALYLCASSYDTSIQETQYFGPGTRLLVL.

This clonotype came up many times. The V and J genes are TRBV29-1 and TRBJ2-1, with TRBD1 matching 9 bases. The CDR3 has 16 amino acids. Germline CDR1 and CDR2: SQVTM and ANQGSEA. With V trimmed by 4 bases and J by 2 bases, 9 bases remained unmatched. The CDR3 reads CSVAGPGQGTYNEQFF. The CDR3, as DNA: TGCAGCGTTGCTGGACCGGGACAGGGCACCTACAATGAGCAGTTCTTC.

Only a few counts were recorded for this clonotype. The chain links TRBV28 to TRBJ2-1, with D tentatively TRBD1 (10 bases). The V end lost 4 bases, the J end lost 2 bases, and 15 bases lay between the germline ends. Germline CDR1 MDHEN, CDR2 SYDVKM. The CDR3 contains 16 residues. CDR3 sequence: CASSSSGTGAYNEQFF. Here the CDR3 DNA reads TGTGCCAGCAGTTCTAGCGGGACAGGGGCCTACAATGAGCAGTTCTTC.

Comments on this clonotype: This is likely an artifact of a read error, given a far larger clone one base away. The gene calls are TRBV5-8 and TRBJ2-5; D not resolved. Trimming took 4 bases from V and 11 from J, leaving 30 bases between them. Germline CDR1 SGHTS, CDR2 YDEGEE. The CDR3 has 17 amino acids. The CDR3 nucleotides read TGTGCCAGCAGCCCCAGATATTCGGCAGGATCATCCAATGAGCAGTACTTC. It yields the protein CASSPRYSAGSSNEQYF.

This clonotype showed up many times. The V call is TRBV12-3 or TRBV12-4, the J call TRBJ1-5; D gene uncertain. CDR3 length: 13 residues. V was clipped by 4 bases and J by 4 bases, with 8 bases between them. The CDR3 DNA is TGTGCCAGCAGTTCGACACATAATCAGCCCCAGCATTTT. This sequence encodes CASSSTHNQPQHF.

This clonotype was counted between two and nine times. V and J are TRBV4-1 and TRBJ1-1; a weak D match, TRBD1 (5 bases). Looked up from germline, CDR1 is MGHRA and CDR2 is YSYEKL. The V end lost 1 base, the J end lost 5 bases, and 11 bases lay between the germline ends. The CDR3 is 14 residues long. The CDR3 loop is CASSQVSWGTEAFF. The CDR3 bases are TGCGCCAGCAGCCAAGTATCGTGGGGGACTGAAGCTTTCTTT.

This clonotype was seen at least ten times. This chain connects TRBV12-5 to TRBJ1-2; 7 nucleotides agree with TRBD1. The CDR3 contains 15 residues. Losses at the gene ends were 5 bases for V and 4 bases for J; bases not matched to a gene: 10. From germline, CDR1 is LGHNT and CDR2 FRNRAP. The CDR3 is CASGISTGVGYGYTF. In DNA, the CDR3 is TGTGCTAGTGGTATCTCCACAGGGGTCGGCTATGGCTACACCTTC.

In this sample, this clonotype turned up a few times. A read error may explain this, as a much larger clone is one base away. This sequence joins TRBV14 and TRBJ1-1; D might be TRBD1 (6 bases). The germline V gene encodes CDR1 SGHDN and CDR2 FVKESK. CDR3 length: 15 residues. CDR3 in amino acids: CASIQPYGTLYEAFF. In DNA form, the CDR3 reads TGTGCCAGCATCCAACCATACGGGACACTATATGAAGCTTTCTTT.

This clonotype was seen many times. J is TRBJ1-2 and V is TRBV25-1; TRBD1 is a possible D gene (5 bases). V gave up 2 bases and J gave up 9 bases, with 10 bases separating them. Germline loops: CDR1 MGHDK, CDR2 SYGVNS. This CDR3 contains 12 residues. As DNA, the CDR3 is TGTGCCAGCAGTGAAAGGGGTCTTCGCTACACCTTC. It specifies CASSERGLRYTF.

Note on this clonotype: The likely explanation is a read error, given a far larger clone one base away. In DNA form, the CDR3 reads TGTGCCAGCAGCTCTGGACCTACTAGCGGGAGTCACGAGCAGTTCTTC. It translates to CASSSGPTSGSHEQFF. The J gene is TRBJ2-1, the V gene TRBV5-5; 11 nucleotides agree with TRBD2. In germline, CDR1 is SGHKS, CDR2 YYEKEE (reference sequence). The CDR3 runs to 16 residues. Germline trimming cut 3 bases from V and 10 bases from J; bases unmatched to any gene: 12.

This clonotype appeared many times. The rearrangement joins TRBV10-2 to TRBJ2-5; 9 bases align to TRBD1. Germline V CDR1 and CDR2: WSHSY, SAAADI. The trim removed 6 bases at V and 5 bases at J, leaving 7 bases unmatched. The CDR3 contains 14 residues. CDR3 loop: CASRIQGAVETQYF. CDR3 bases: TGCGCCAGCAGGATACAGGGGGCGGTGGAGACCCAGTACTTC.

The sample holds one count of this clonotype. A far larger clone lies a single base away; this is likely a read error. The chain recombines TRBV5-5 with TRBJ2-1, with TRBD2 identical over 15 bases. This CDR3 has 15 amino acids. CDR1 is SGHKS, CDR2 YYEKEE, per germline (reference sequence). The DNA for the CDR3 is TGCGCCAGCAGCGAGGGACTAGCGGGAGGCAATGAGCAGATCTTC. This gives the protein CASSEGLAGGNEQIF.